This entry is about one T cell receptor beta chain. TCRdb re-derived calls from the 5' RACE reads in MiXCR, one entry per CDR3 protein. Of just over 400,000 distinct CDR3 sequences listed, roughly a quarter are singletons. This sample was taken from a study of T-cell memory formation after mild COVID-19. The CDR3 consists of 16 residues. V was trimmed by 3 bases and J by 0 bases, leaving 12 bases between them. Germline CDR1 and CDR2: SGHVS and FQNEAQ. The sample consisted of PBMCs or a T cell subset sorted from them (not recorded which). This receptor was identified in an adult woman who had mild COVID-19 (a few samples of this study predate the infection). Cell type and time point are not known. This sequence joins TRBV7-8 and TRBJ1-5; perhaps TRBD1 as D (5 bases). The CDR3: CASSLWGGYSNQPQHF. CDR3 nucleotides: TGTGCCAGCAGCTTGTGGGGCGGCTATAGCAATCAGCCCCAGCATTTT.